This T cell receptor beta chain is from a study of shared clonotypes between healthy human individuals. In the study overall: The cohort comprised a couple of women and a few men. Their ages spanned 18 to 49 years.

Naive CD8 populations comprised CD45RO-negative cells positively selected for CCR7, excluding terminally differentiated effector memory CD45RA+ cells. All donors were Caucasian adults living in Nashville, Tennessee. This was a deep-level run. The assay was immunoSEQ multiplex PCR, and TCRdb's table has in-frame clones only and misses some. The repertoire has about 2.1 million clones, 85% to 95% of them found once; the top ten carry less than 2%. The source of this sequence is a man aged 18 to 30 in good health. Some clones in this sample may be carry-over from other donors' samples. Sequencing used naive CD8+ T cells from PBMCs.

CDR3 bases: TGTGCCAGCAGTGAAAGGCCAGTTAGCAATCAGCCCCAGCATTTT. This gives the protein CASSERPVSNQPQHF. The chain is built from TRBV2 and TRBJ1-5; D is ambiguous. The CDR3 has 15 residues. From germline, CDR1 is SNHLY and CDR2 FYNNEI. V was trimmed by 2 bases and J by 0 bases, leaving 8 bases between them.